Below, 13 T cell receptor beta chains from the same sample are listed, as sequenced in a study of Ad26.COV2.S vaccination and SARS-CoV-2 variants. Libraries were prepared by immunoSEQ multiplex PCR; TCRdb keeps only in-frame clonotypes and omits some of them. The profile covers around 380,000 clones, with roughly nine tenths appearing a single time and 3% to 3.5% taken by the ten largest. Treatment specified: 15 to 20 received Ad26.COV2.S at low or high dose, single or two shots; about 5 received placebo; per-sample allocation not given. Day 63 after the first injection of vaccine or placebo was the sampling time. The sample consisted of peripheral blood, taken in a trial of Ad26.COV2.S vaccine versus placebo. Receptor source: a person between 18 and 60 years old who received the Ad26.COV2.S COVID-19 vaccine or a placebo.

V gene TRBV6-6 combines with J gene TRBJ1-3, with TRBD1 matching 7 bases. Trimming cost V 2 bases and J 4 bases; bases outside gene matches: 5. The CDR3 is 15 amino acids. Germline CDR1 is MNHNY and CDR2 is SVGAGI (reference sequence). Here the CDR3 DNA reads TGTGCCAGCAGTTACGCGGGACAGTCCGGAAACACCATATATTTT. The encoded protein is CASSYAGQSGNTIYF.

The chain couples TRBV24-1 to TRBJ1-1, with 8 nucleotides matching TRBD1. The germline CDR1 and CDR2 sequences are KGHDR and SFDVKD. Unmatched junction bases numbered 12, after V lost 2 bases and J lost 11 bases. This CDR3 has 15 amino acids. This CDR3 is CATSDSGGGQGRAFF. The CDR3, as DNA: TGTGCCACCAGTGATTCCGGGGGTGGACAGGGAAGGGCTTTCTTT.

This rearrangement joins TRBV10-3 to TRBJ2-2, with D possibly called TRBD1 or TRBD2 (7 bases each). Looked up from germline, CDR1 is ENHRY and CDR2 is SYGVKD. The V and J ends lost 4 bases and 6 bases respectively, with 9 bases between them. The CDR3 loop spans 13 amino acids. CDR3 region: CAISAGGAGELFF. DNA of the CDR3: TGTGCCATCAGTGCAGGGGGGGCCGGGGAGCTGTTTTTT.

The J gene is TRBJ1-4, the V gene TRBV23-1, with TRBD1 matching 9 bases. TRBV23-1 is designated an ORF whose function remains uncertain. J lost 5 bases, V lost 4 bases, and 5 bases had no gene match. The CDR3 consists of 15 residues. The DNA for the CDR3 is TGCGCCAGCAGTCCGGACAGGGGCGCCAATGAAAAACTGTTTTTT. Translating gives CASSPDRGANEKLFF.

The CDR3 protein is CASSVAPLLGDEQYF. CDR3 in DNA: TGTGCCAGCAGCGTAGCTCCGCTCTTAGGGGACGAGCAGTACTTC. The chain carries TRBV9 and TRBJ2-7; D may be TRBD1 (5 bases). Germline-derived CDR1 and CDR2 are SGDLS and YYNGEE. The CDR3 contains 15 residues. V was shortened by 0 bases and J by 5 bases, with 15 bases between the two germline ends.

This clone was observed a single time. The genes are TRBV5-6 and TRBJ1-1; D gene ambiguous. Germline assignment: CDR1 SGHDT and CDR2 YYEEEE. Trimming took 0 bases from V and 3 from J, leaving 6 bases between them. The CDR3 spans 13 residues. CDR3 in DNA: TGTGCCAGCAGCTTGGCCGGGGACACTGAAGCTTTCTTT. Its protein is CASSLAGDTEAFF.

The chain combines TRBV3-1 (or the pseudogene TRBV3-2) with TRBJ1-1, with 8 bases aligning to TRBD1. V was clipped by 3 bases and J by 10 bases; unmatched bases: 4. Germline CDR1 is LGHDT and CDR2 is YNNKEL (reference sequence). The CDR3 has 12 amino acids. CDR3 sequence reads: CASSQDRVGAFF. The CDR3 DNA reads as TGTGCCAGCAGCCAGGACAGGGTCGGAGCTTTCTTT.

This chain joins TRBV11-3 and TRBJ2-1; weak D call: TRBD2 (5 bases). The CDR3 runs to 14 residues. Trimming removed 5 bases at V and 4 bases at J, with 12 bases between. Germline lookup yields CDR1 SGHNT and CDR2 YENEEA. The CDR3, as DNA: TGTGCCAGCAGCCGGTCGGGGAGATACAATGAGCAGTTCTTC. Protein: CASSRSGRYNEQFF.

The V call is TRBV4-1, the J call TRBJ2-3; no clear D gene. Trimming cost V 3 bases and J 0 bases, with 13 bases left between them. CDR1 is MGHRA and CDR2 is YSYEKL in the germline V gene. CDR3 size: 16 residues. Here the CDR3 reads CASSQELLSSTDTQYF. The CDR3 nucleotides are TGCGCCAGCAGCCAGGAATTACTTTCGAGCACAGATACGCAGTATTTT.

The chain couples TRBV5-1 to TRBJ1-6, with 9 positions matching TRBD1. CDR3 size: 16 residues. The trim removed 0 bases at V and 9 bases at J, leaving 7 bases unmatched. Germline V CDR1 and CDR2: SGHRS, YFSETQ. CDR3 DNA: TGCGCCAGCAGCTTGGCTGGGACAGGGTGGGGTTCACCCCTCCACTTT. This encodes CASSLAGTGWGSPLHF.

The chain combines TRBV11-2 with TRBJ1-4; D unclear. Germline V CDR1 and CDR2: SGHAT, FQNNGV. Trimming cost V 6 bases and J 5 bases, with 13 bases left between them. The length of the CDR3 is 14 residues. The CDR3 DNA sequence: TGTGCCAGCAGAAAACCGGGCTACAATGAAAAACTGTTTTTT. It is translated as CASRKPGYNEKLFF.

The rearrangement joins TRBV18 to TRBJ2-2; 10 bases align to TRBD1. V trimming: 5 bases; J trimming: 5 bases; junction bases outside the gene matches: 5. Germline V gives CDR1 KGHSH, CDR2 LQKENI. The CDR3 has 15 residues. The CDR3 nucleotides are TGTGCCAGCTCATCGACAGGGGGCCTGACCGGGGAGCTGTTTTTT. The encoded protein is CASSSTGGLTGELFF.

This clone was detected once. The chain recombines TRBV13 with TRBJ1-1; D uncertain. There are 13 residues in the CDR3. Germline-derived CDR1 and CDR2 are PRHDT and FYEKMQ (reference sequence). V was clipped by 5 bases and J by 3 bases, with 10 bases between them. CDR3 DNA sequence: TGTGCCAGCAGCCCGGAGATCCACACTGAAGCTTTCTTT. Amino acids: CASSPEIHTEAFF.